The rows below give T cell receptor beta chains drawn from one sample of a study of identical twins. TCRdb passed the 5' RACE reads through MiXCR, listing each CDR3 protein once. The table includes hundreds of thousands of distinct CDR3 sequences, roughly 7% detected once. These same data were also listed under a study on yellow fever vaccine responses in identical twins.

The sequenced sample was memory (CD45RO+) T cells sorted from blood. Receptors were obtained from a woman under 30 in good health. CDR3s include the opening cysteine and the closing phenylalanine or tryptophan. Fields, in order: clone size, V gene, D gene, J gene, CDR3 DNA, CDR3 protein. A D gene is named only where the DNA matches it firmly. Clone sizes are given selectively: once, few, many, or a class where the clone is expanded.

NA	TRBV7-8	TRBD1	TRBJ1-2	TGTGCCAGCAGCATAGGAGGACAGGTAGCTAACTATGGCTACACCTTC	CASSIGGQVANYGYTF
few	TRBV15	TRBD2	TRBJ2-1	TGTGCCACCAGCAGAGATCTCTCGGGAGGTGAGCAGTTCTTC	CATSRDLSGGEQFF
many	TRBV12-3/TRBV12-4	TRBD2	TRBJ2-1	TGTGCCAGCAGCGGACTAGTGACAAAGGAGCAGTTCTTC	CASSGLVTKEQFF
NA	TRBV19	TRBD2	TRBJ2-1	TGTGCCAGTAGTATTGAGCGGGGGCTCCACAATGAGCAGTTCTTC	CASSIERGLHNEQFF
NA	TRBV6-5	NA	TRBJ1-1	TGTGCCAGCAGTTGGCGCCCGAACACTGAAGCTTTCTTT	CASSWRPNTEAFF
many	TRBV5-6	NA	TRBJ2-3	TGTGCCAGCAAGGGACTCTGGTCGGCTACAGATACGCAGTATTTT	CASKGLWSATDTQYF
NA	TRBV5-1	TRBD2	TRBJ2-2	TGCGCCAGCAGCTTGGCCGGGACTAGCGGGGGGGCCACGAGCGGGGAGCTGTTTTTT	CASSLAGTSGGATSGELFF
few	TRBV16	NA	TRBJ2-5	TGTGCCAGCAGCCAATTAGCCCCCACCGTACAAGAGACCCAGTACTTC	CASSQLAPTVQETQYF
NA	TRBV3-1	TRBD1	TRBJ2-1	TGTGCCAGCAGCCAAGGCCGGGACAGTCAATTC	CASSQGRDSQF
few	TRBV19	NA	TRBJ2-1	TGTGCCAGTACCTCGAGGGTGGTTGAGCAGTTCTTC	CASTSRVVEQFF
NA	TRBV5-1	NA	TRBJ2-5	TGCGCCAGCAGCTCGGGACGGCTCCAAGAGACCCAGTACTTC	CASSSGRLQETQYF
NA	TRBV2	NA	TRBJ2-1	TGTGCCAGCAACCAGGATGGATCCTACAATGAGCAGTTCTTC	CASNQDGSYNEQFF
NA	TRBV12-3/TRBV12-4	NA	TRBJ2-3	TGTGCCAGCACTCCGGACACACGCACAGATACGCAGTATTTT	CASTPDTRTDTQYF
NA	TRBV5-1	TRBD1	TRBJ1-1	TGCGCCAGCAGCTCGGGACAGGGTGGATCTGAAGCTTTCTTT	CASSSGQGGSEAFF
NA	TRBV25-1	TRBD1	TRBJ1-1	TGTGCCAGCAGTGAAGGGGACAGGGTTTCTGAAGCTTTCTTT	CASSEGDRVSEAFF
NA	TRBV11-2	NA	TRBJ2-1	TGTGCCAGCAGCTTAGTGAGGGGAAGCTCCTACAATGAGCAGTTCTTC	CASSLVRGSSYNEQFF
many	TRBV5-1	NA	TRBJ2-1	TGCGCCAGCAGCTTGGATCGAAGAATTTCCTACAATGAGCAGTTCTTC	CASSLDRRISYNEQFF
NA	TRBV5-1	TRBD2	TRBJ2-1	TGCGCCAGCAGCCCGGCGGTGAGCGGGGGGTCCTACAATGAGCAGTTCTTC	CASSPAVSGGSYNEQFF
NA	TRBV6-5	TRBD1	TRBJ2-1	TGTGCCAGCAGTAACCGGGACAGTAGAAATGAGCAGTTCTTC	CASSNRDSRNEQFF
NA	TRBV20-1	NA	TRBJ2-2	TGCAGTGCTAGAGATGGGTCGGTGAACACCGGGGAGCTGTTTTTT	CSARDGSVNTGELFF
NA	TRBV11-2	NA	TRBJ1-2	TGTGCCAGCAGCTTAGATCCAGTCAGCTATGGCTACACCTTC	CASSLDPVSYGYTF
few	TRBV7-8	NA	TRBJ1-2	TGTGCCAGCAGCTTATCGAGAGTTAACTATGGCTACACCTTC	CASSLSRVNYGYTF
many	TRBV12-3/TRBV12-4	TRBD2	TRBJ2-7	TGTGCCAGCAGTCCCGGACTAGCTGGCGAGCAGTACTTC	CASSPGLAGEQYF
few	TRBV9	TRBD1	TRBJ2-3	TGTATCGGGACAGGCATCACAGATACGCAGTATTTT	CIGTGITDTQYF
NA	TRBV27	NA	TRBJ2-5	TGTGCCAGCAGCCTTACACCTTGGGGGGAGACCCAGTACTTC	CASSLTPWGETQYF
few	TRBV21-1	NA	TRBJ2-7	TGTGCCAGCAGCAAAAGGTGGGGCAGGGACAAAAGCTCCTACGAGCAGTACTTC	CASSKRWGRDKSSYEQYF
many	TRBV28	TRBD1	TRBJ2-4	TGTGCCAGCAGCCCAACCGGGACAGGGGGAAAGGTCAAAAACATTCAGTACTTC	CASSPTGTGGKVKNIQYF
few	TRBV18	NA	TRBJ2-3	TGTGCCAGCTCACCAAAGGGTGTCTCCACAGATACGCAGTATTTT	CASSPKGVSTDTQYF
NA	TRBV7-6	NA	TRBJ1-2	TGTGCCAGCAGCTTAAACCCAGGCTGGGGCTACACCTTC	CASSLNPGWGYTF
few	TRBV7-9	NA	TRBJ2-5	TGTGCCAGCAGCCAAACCGGGACCCAGTACTTC	CASSQTGTQYF
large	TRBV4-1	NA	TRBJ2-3	TGCGCCAGCAGCCATTCGGAGGGGATCGATACGCAGTATTTT	CASSHSEGIDTQYF
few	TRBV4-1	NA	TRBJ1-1	TGCGCCAGCAGCCAATATGGACAAGGAGGGCGGGCTTTCTTT	CASSQYGQGGRAFF
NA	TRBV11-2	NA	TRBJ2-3	TGTGCCAGCAGCCAGAAGGTGACAGATACGCAGTATTTT	CASSQKVTDTQYF
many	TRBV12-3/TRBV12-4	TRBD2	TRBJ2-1	TGTGCCAGCAGCCAAATAGCGGGAGTGGACAATGAGCAGTTCTTC	CASSQIAGVDNEQFF
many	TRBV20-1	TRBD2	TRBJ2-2	TGCAGTGCTAAGGGACTAATTAACACCGGGGAGCTGTTTTTT	CSAKGLINTGELFF
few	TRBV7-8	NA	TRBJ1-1	TGTGCCAGCAGACTAGCTGGGGAGGGAGCTTTCTTT	CASRLAGEGAFF
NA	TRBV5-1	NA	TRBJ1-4	TGCGCCAGCAGCTTGGCCTTAGGTGGAAGGGAGAAACTGTTTTTT	CASSLALGGREKLFF
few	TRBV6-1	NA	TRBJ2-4	TGTGCCAGCAGCCCTGGGGACTTGACCAAAAACATTCAGTACTTC	CASSPGDLTKNIQYF
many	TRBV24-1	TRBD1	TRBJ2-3	TGTGCCACCGGGACAGGGGGGGGAACAGATACGCAGTATTTT	CATGTGGGTDTQYF
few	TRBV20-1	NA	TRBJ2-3	TGCAGTGCTACCTGGGCCGGCACAGATACGCAGTATTTT	CSATWAGTDTQYF
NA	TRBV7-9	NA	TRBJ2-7	TGTGCCAGCAGCTCCCTGGGGGGTCCCTCCTACGAGCAGTACTTC	CASSSLGGPSYEQYF
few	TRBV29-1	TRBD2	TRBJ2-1	TGCAGCGTCGAAATGCTGACTAGCGGGGTGAGCTCCTACAATGAGCAGTTCTTC	CSVEMLTSGVSSYNEQFF